Below, one T cell receptor (beta chain) is given with its context. Its cognate antigen is unknown. The entry originates in a study of Ad26.COV2.S vaccination and SARS-CoV-2 variants. Study findings and constraints: Post-vaccination breadth of spike-specific CD8+ and CD4+ T cell responses was reportedly substantial.

Produced via immunoSEQ multiplex PCR; TCRdb's table is partial and in-frame only. The data hold fewer than 300,000 clones, with around 87% observed a single time. Noted treatment: some 20 received Ad26.COV2.S at low or high dose, single or two shots; about 5 received placebo; per-sample allocation not given. Samples came from day 63 after the first vaccine or placebo injection. The material sequenced was peripheral blood, taken in a trial of Ad26.COV2.S vaccine versus placebo. The receptor's source is a person aged 18-65 years who received the Ad26.COV2.S COVID-19 vaccine or a placebo.

CDR3 bases: TGTGCCAGCAGCACTCGAGCGGGAGGGACCTACGAGCAGTACTTC. Its protein is CASSTRAGGTYEQYF. This chain uses TRBV11-3 with TRBJ2-7; the match to TRBD2 covers 10 bases. Losses at the gene ends were 5 bases for V and 2 bases for J; bases not matched to a gene: 6. Germline lookup yields CDR1 SGHNT and CDR2 YENEEA. This CDR3 spans 15 amino acids.